This T cell receptor beta chain was retrieved from a study of blood T cell repertoires in COVID-19. Across the study: Whether acute or convalescent, the COVID-19 samples came from the United States, Italy and Spain. From T cells, B-cell-depleted T cells, or PBMCs came the material, which was cDNA or gDNA.

With 5 bases removed from V and 4 bases from J, the gap between germline ends came to 12 bases. The CDR3 loop spans 14 amino acids. The germline gives CDR1 SGHDN, CDR2 FVKESK. Per the original data handling: For nucleated cells, counts were estimated from reference gene primer amplification. This table comes from immunoSEQ multiplex PCR, and its TCRdb copy is limited to in-frame clones, with some not included. V, J and clone size are taken as reported in that table, and D and trimming were inferred from the DNA itself. The sample lists approximately 68,000 clones, approximately 85% seen once, with roughly 32% in the top ten.

This TCR derives from a woman over 75 with active or convalescent COVID-19. The sample taken for sequencing was peripheral blood. This chain links TRBV14 with TRBJ2-1; D is possibly TRBD2 (6 bases). The CDR3 coding sequence is TGTGCCAGCAGCGTACTCGGGACTTACAATGAGCAGTTCTTC. Translating it yields CASSVLGTYNEQFF.